Listed below are T cell receptor beta chains from one sample, sequenced in a study of T-cell reconstitution after alpha-beta-depleted transplantation in children. Via MiXCR, TCRdb re-called the PCR reads, giving one row per CDR3 protein. The data show roughly 200,000 distinct CDR3 sequences, about 9.5% seen once. Sequenced material: PBMCs from the stem cell graft donor, taken from the stem cell graft. Source of these receptors: a human donor who donated a stem cell graft to a child with acute lymphoblastic leukemia. CDR3s include the opening cysteine and the closing phenylalanine or tryptophan. The D gene is left open where the match is weak. Not all rows give a size; the values are once, few, many and, for expanded clones, a class.

clone size: few; V gene: TRBV7-2; D gene: -; J gene: TRBJ1-2; CDR3 DNA: TGTGCCAGCAGCTTAGTTGCGGGGCAGGACTATGGCTACACCTTC; CDR3 protein: CASSLVAGQDYGYTF
clone size: many; V gene: TRBV27; D gene: TRBD1; J gene: TRBJ2-7; CDR3 DNA: TGTGCCAGCAGTTTACTACAGGGGGCCGAGCAGTACTTC; CDR3 protein: CASSLLQGAEQYF
clone size: -; V gene: TRBV4-3; D gene: -; J gene: TRBJ2-1; CDR3 DNA: TGCGCCAGCAGCCAACTCGTGGGGTCTTCCTACAATGAGCAGTTCTTC; CDR3 protein: CASSQLVGSSYNEQFF
clone size: few; V gene: TRBV27; D gene: TRBD1; J gene: TRBJ2-7; CDR3 DNA: TGTGCCAGCACCTGGGACAGGTCTGTTCTCGTAAACGAGCAGTACTTC; CDR3 protein: CASTWDRSVLVNEQYF
clone size: few; V gene: TRBV4-2; D gene: -; J gene: TRBJ2-7; CDR3 DNA: TGTGCCAGCAGCCAAGGATCACAGGGACCCGAGCAGTACTTC; CDR3 protein: CASSQGSQGPEQYF
clone size: many; V gene: TRBV4-2; D gene: -; J gene: TRBJ2-5; CDR3 DNA: TGTGCCAGCAGCCAAGATACTGAGACCCAGTACTTC; CDR3 protein: CASSQDTETQYF
clone size: few; V gene: TRBV5-1; D gene: -; J gene: TRBJ2-7; CDR3 DNA: TGCGCCAGCAGCCCCCGGGACTCAGGAGTGCAAGAGCAGTACTTC; CDR3 protein: CASSPRDSGVQEQYF
clone size: many; V gene: TRBV12-3/TRBV12-4; D gene: TRBD1; J gene: TRBJ1-2; CDR3 DNA: TGTGCCAGCAGTTACACAGGGGGCCTTGGCTACACCTTC; CDR3 protein: CASSYTGGLGYTF
clone size: few; V gene: TRBV9; D gene: -; J gene: TRBJ1-5; CDR3 DNA: TGTGCCAGCAGCGGGGGGAGGGCAAATCAGCCCCAGCATTTT; CDR3 protein: CASSGGRANQPQHF
clone size: -; V gene: TRBV19; D gene: -; J gene: TRBJ2-7; CDR3 DNA: TGTGCCAGTAGTCTCAGTACGGGCTACGAGCAGTACTTC; CDR3 protein: CASSLSTGYEQYF
clone size: few; V gene: TRBV28; D gene: -; J gene: TRBJ2-3; CDR3 DNA: TGTGCCAGCAGTTCGGGCAGGGTTCCCACAGATACGCAGTATTTT; CDR3 protein: CASSSGRVPTDTQYF
clone size: -; V gene: TRBV12-3/TRBV12-4; D gene: -; J gene: TRBJ2-7; CDR3 DNA: TGTGCCAGCAGCCTGGGGCATTTACAGGAGCAGTACTTC; CDR3 protein: CASSLGHLQEQYF
clone size: many; V gene: TRBV5-1; D gene: TRBD1; J gene: TRBJ2-7; CDR3 DNA: TGCGCCAGCAGCGATTGGACAGGGAACTACGAGCAGTACTTC; CDR3 protein: CASSDWTGNYEQYF
clone size: many; V gene: TRBV20-1; D gene: -; J gene: TRBJ2-2; CDR3 DNA: TGCAGTGCTAGACCGGGTAGTCTGAACACCGGGGAGCTGTTTTTT; CDR3 protein: CSARPGSLNTGELFF
clone size: many; V gene: TRBV10-3; D gene: TRBD1; J gene: TRBJ2-7; CDR3 DNA: TGTGCCATCAGCACCGGGACAGGAACCTACGAGCAGTACTTC; CDR3 protein: CAISTGTGTYEQYF
clone size: -; V gene: TRBV20-1; D gene: -; J gene: TRBJ1-2; CDR3 DNA: TGCAGTGCTAGGCCGGAGGTATTCGGCTACACCTTC; CDR3 protein: CSARPEVFGYTF
clone size: once; V gene: TRBV7-2; D gene: TRBD1; J gene: TRBJ2-7; CDR3 DNA: TGTGCCAGCAGCACCGGGGAGACAGGGCCTCTTCAGTACTTC; CDR3 protein: CASSTGETGPLQYF
clone size: -; V gene: TRBV7-2; D gene: TRBD2; J gene: TRBJ2-5; CDR3 DNA: TGTGCCAGCAGCTTCAATAGCGGGGGGAGCCAAGAGACCCAGTACTTC; CDR3 protein: CASSFNSGGSQETQYF
clone size: few; V gene: TRBV5-1; D gene: TRBD1; J gene: TRBJ1-4; CDR3 DNA: TGCGCCAGCAGCACGGGACAGGCGGGTAGTGAAAAACTGTTTTTT; CDR3 protein: CASSTGQAGSEKLFF
clone size: -; V gene: TRBV6-5; D gene: -; J gene: TRBJ1-1; CDR3 DNA: TGTGCCAGCAGTTACATCTCCAGGGTTGATGGCCCAGCTTTCTTT; CDR3 protein: CASSYISRVDGPAFF
clone size: -; V gene: TRBV5-1; D gene: -; J gene: TRBJ1-1; CDR3 DNA: TGCGCCAGCAGCTTGAACAGGGTGGGCACTGAAGCTTTCTTT; CDR3 protein: CASSLNRVGTEAFF
clone size: many; V gene: TRBV5-1; D gene: -; J gene: TRBJ1-2; CDR3 DNA: TGCGCCAGCAGCTCCGCCGGGATGAGCTATGGCTACACCTTC; CDR3 protein: CASSSAGMSYGYTF
clone size: few; V gene: TRBV20-1; D gene: -; J gene: TRBJ2-7; CDR3 DNA: TGCTGTGCTAGAGATCCGTCCGCCGCAGGGAAATACGAGCAGTACTTC; CDR3 protein: CCARDPSAAGKYEQYF
clone size: many; V gene: TRBV6-5; D gene: -; J gene: TRBJ2-2; CDR3 DNA: TGTGCCAGCAGAGGGGGGGGGAACACCGGGGAGCTGTTTTTT; CDR3 protein: CASRGGGNTGELFF
clone size: many; V gene: TRBV7-8; D gene: -; J gene: TRBJ2-3; CDR3 DNA: TGTGCCAGCAGCTTAGAGTATAGCACAGATACGCAGTATTTT; CDR3 protein: CASSLEYSTDTQYF